These 2 T cell receptor beta chains were sequenced from one sample in a study of T-cell reconstitution after alpha-beta-depleted transplantation in children. Overall study findings and caveats: Fresh T-cell production supplied most of the T-cell counts and diversity seen one year after transplant.

This sample's TCRbeta library carried unique molecular identifier barcodes. TCRdb ran MiXCR on the PCR reads and lists one entry per CDR3 protein. Among a few hundred thousand distinct CDR3 sequences listed, roughly 8.2% were seen once. Their cognate antigens are unknown. The sample was peripheral blood, taken 360 days after TCRalphabeta/CD19-depleted stem cell transplant. The source of these receptors is a female patient aged 2-9 years who had a stem cell transplant for Fanconi anemia, so the T cells may come from the graft donor.

V gene TRBV5-1 combines with J gene TRBJ1-4; TRBD1 might be the D (6 bases). Looked up from germline, CDR1 is SGHRS and CDR2 is YFSETQ. The length of the CDR3 is 17 residues. V was shortened by 1 base and J by 0 bases, with 13 bases between the two germline ends. The CDR3, as DNA: TGCGCCAGCAGCTTGACAGTAGGGGGTGCAACTAATGAAAAACTGTTTTTT. It specifies CASSLTVGGATNEKLFF.

This clonotype has at least ten counts. V gene TRBV27 combines with J gene TRBJ2-5; 8 nucleotides line up with TRBD2. The trim removed 3 bases at V and 5 bases at J, leaving 8 bases unmatched. CDR1 is MNHEY, CDR2 SMNVEV, per germline (reference sequence). The CDR3 is 15 residues long. The CDR3 nucleotides read TGTGCCAGCAGTTTTAACGGGAGGGCCCGGGAGACCCAGTACTTC. Translation gives CASSFNGRARETQYF.